A selection of T cell receptor beta chains follows, all from one sample in a study of CD8 T cells in Susac syndrome. In TCRdb, the immunoSEQ multiplex PCR reads were re-called with MiXCR into one record per CDR3 protein. Here the sample spans roughly 160,000 distinct CDR3 sequences, roughly 95% being singletons. The source material was CD4+ T cells from PBMCs. These TCRs come from a human donor with Susac syndrome. Each CDR3 is given without its conserved first and last residue. Clone size, where shown, is once, few, many, or a class for clones that have expanded.

J gene: TRBJ2-1; V gene: TRBV7-3; CDR3 length: 13; clone size: NA; CDR3 protein: ASSPGGLQYNEQF
J gene: TRBJ2-7; V gene: TRBV18; CDR3 length: 14; clone size: NA; CDR3 protein: ASSRSVGSQSYEQY
J gene: TRBJ1-2; V gene: TRBV29-1; CDR3 length: 8; clone size: NA; CDR3 protein: SADRSGYT
J gene: TRBJ2-5; V gene: TRBV28; CDR3 length: 11; clone size: NA; CDR3 protein: ASSLPQSKTQY
J gene: TRBJ2-7; V gene: TRBV7-9; CDR3 length: 11; clone size: NA; CDR3 protein: ASSRTGSGEQY
J gene: TRBJ2-3; V gene: TRBV30; CDR3 length: 13; clone size: NA; CDR3 protein: AWSARDASIDTQY
J gene: TRBJ1-2; V gene: TRBV30; CDR3 length: 9; clone size: few; CDR3 protein: AWEGANGYT
J gene: TRBJ2-5; V gene: TRBV29-1; CDR3 length: 13; clone size: NA; CDR3 protein: SVEDSGGRGETQY
J gene: TRBJ2-2; V gene: TRBV6-6; CDR3 length: 10; clone size: NA; CDR3 protein: ASSYELGELF
J gene: TRBJ1-5; V gene: TRBV15; CDR3 length: 12; clone size: NA; CDR3 protein: ATSRDRGNQPQH
J gene: TRBJ1-2; V gene: TRBV19; CDR3 length: 12; clone size: few; CDR3 protein: ASSSTGGNYGYT